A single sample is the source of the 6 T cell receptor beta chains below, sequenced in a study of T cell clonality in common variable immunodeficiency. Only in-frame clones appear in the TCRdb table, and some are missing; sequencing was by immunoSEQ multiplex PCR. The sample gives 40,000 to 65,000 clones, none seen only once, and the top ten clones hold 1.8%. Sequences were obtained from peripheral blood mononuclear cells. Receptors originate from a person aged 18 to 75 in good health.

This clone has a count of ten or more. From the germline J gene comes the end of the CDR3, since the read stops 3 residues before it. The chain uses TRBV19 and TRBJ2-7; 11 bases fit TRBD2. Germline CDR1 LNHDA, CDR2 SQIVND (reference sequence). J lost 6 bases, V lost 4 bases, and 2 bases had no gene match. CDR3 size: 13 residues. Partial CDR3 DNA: TGTGCCAGTAGTACGACTAGCGGGACCGAG. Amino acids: CASSTTSGTE. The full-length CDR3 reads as CASSTTSGTEQYF.

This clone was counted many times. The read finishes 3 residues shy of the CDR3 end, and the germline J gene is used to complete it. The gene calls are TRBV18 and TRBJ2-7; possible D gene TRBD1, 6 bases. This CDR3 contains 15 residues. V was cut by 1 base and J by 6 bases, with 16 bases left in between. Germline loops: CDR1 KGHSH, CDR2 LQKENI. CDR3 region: CASSPRPQGSAEQYF. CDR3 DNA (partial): TGTGCCAGCTCACCACGACCACAGGGATCCGCCGAG.

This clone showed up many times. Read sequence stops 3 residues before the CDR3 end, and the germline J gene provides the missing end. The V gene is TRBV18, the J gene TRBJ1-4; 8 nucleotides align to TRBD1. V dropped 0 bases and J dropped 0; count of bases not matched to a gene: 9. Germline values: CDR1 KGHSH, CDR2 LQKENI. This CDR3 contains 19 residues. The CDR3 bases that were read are TGTGCCAGCTCACCACCCAGGGGGCCAAATATCGCAACTAATGAAAAA. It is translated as CASSPPRGPNIATNEK. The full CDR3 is CASSPPRGPNIATNEKLFF.

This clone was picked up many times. CDR3 DNA, as far as it was read: TGCAGTGCTAGTGGGACTAGCGGGGGGCCCCCAGCCGAG. It encodes CSASGTSGGPPAE. Given in full, the CDR3 is CSASGTSGGPPAEQYF. The V call is TRBV20-1, the J call TRBJ2-7, with 15 bases fitting TRBD2. Read data end 3 residues before the CDR3 end; the end is taken from the germline J gene. The V segment lost 3 bases and the J segment 6 bases; nucleotides outside the gene matches: 9. Germline lookup yields CDR1 DFQATT and CDR2 SNEGSKA (reference sequence). This CDR3 comprises 16 residues.

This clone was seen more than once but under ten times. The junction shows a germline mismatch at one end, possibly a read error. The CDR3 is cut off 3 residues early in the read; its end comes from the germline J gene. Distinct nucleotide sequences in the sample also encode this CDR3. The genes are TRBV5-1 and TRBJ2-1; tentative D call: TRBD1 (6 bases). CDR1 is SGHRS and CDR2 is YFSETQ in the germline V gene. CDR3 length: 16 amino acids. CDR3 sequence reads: CASSWGNRAQDHEQFF. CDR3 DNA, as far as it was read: TGCGCCAGTAGCTGGGGGAACAGGGCCCAGGACCATGAG.

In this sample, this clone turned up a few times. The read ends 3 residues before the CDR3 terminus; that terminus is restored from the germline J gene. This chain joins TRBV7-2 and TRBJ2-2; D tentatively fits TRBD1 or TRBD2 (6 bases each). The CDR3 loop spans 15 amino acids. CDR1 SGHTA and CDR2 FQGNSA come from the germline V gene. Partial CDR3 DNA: TGTGCCAGCAATGCGGGACACGGTTATAATTCACCG. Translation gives CASNAGHGYNSP. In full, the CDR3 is CASNAGHGYNSPLFF.